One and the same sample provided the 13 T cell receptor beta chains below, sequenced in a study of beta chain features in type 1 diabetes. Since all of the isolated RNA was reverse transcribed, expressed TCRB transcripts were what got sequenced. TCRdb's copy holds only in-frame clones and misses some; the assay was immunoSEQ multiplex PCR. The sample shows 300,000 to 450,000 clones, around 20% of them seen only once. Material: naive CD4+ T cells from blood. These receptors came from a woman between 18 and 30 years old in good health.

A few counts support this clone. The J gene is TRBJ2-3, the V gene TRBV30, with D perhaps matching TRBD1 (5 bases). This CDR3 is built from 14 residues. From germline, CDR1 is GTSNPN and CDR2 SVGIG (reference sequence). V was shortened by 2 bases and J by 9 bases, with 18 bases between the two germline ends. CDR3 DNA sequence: TGTGCCTGGAGTTTGACCAACCAGGGCCGGACGCAGTATTTT. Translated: CAWSLTNQGRTQYF.

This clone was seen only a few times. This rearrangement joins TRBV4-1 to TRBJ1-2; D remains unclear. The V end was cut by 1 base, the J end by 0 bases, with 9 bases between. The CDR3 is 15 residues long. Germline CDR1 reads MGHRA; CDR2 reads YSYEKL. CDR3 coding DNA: TGCGCCAGCAGCCAAGTAGAGATCGCTAACTATGGCTACACCTTC. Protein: CASSQVEIANYGYTF.

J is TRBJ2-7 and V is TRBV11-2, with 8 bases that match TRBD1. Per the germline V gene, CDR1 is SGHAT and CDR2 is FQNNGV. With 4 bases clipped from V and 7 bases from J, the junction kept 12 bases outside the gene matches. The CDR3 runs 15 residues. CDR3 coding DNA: TGTGCCAGCAGCTCTCCCGGACAGGGAGCAAGGGAGCAGTACTTC. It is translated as CASSSPGQGAREQYF.

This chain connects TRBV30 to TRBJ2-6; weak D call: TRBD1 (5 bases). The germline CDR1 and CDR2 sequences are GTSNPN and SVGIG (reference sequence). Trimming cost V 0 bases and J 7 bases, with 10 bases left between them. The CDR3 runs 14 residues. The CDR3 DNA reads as TGTGCCTGGAGTGTACAAACAGGAGCCAACGTCCTGACTTTC. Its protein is CAWSVQTGANVLTF.

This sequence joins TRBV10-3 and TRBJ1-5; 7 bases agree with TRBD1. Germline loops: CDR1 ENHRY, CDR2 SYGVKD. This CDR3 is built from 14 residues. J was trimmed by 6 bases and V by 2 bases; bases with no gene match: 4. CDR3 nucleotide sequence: TGTGCCATCAGTGAGAGGACAGGCGGTCAGCCCCAGCATTTT. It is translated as CAISERTGGQPQHF.

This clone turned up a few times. CDR3 DNA sequence: TGTGCCAGCAGCTTCAGCGGGACACCCTACGAGCAGTACTTC. Translating it yields CASSFSGTPYEQYF. The genes are TRBV7-2 and TRBJ2-7; D may be TRBD2 (7 bases). The CDR3 loop spans 14 amino acids. The ends were cut back, 3 bases at V and 2 bases at J, with 11 bases in the middle. Germline lookup yields CDR1 SGHTA and CDR2 FQGNSA.

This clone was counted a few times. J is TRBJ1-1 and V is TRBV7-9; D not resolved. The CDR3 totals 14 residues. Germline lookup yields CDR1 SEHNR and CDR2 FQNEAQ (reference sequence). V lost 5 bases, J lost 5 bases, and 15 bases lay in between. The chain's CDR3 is CASSPRESRTEAFF. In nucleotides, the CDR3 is TGTGCCAGCAGCCCTCGGGAAAGTCGGACTGAAGCTTTCTTT.

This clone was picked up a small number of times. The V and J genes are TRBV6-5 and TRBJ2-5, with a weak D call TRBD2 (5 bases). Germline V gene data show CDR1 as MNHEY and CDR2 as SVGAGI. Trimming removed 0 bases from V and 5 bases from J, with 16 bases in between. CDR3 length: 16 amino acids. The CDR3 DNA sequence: TGTGCCAGCAGTTACTCCATGAGCGGCGCCAAGGAGACCCAGTACTTC. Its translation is CASSYSMSGAKETQYF.

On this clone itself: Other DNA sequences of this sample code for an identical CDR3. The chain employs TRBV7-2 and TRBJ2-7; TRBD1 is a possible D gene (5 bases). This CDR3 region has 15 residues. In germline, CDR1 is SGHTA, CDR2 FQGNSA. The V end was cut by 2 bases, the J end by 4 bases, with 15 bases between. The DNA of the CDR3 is TGTGCCAGCAGCTTACGGTTGGGGCAGGATTACGAGCAGTACTTC. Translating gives CASSLRLGQDYEQYF.

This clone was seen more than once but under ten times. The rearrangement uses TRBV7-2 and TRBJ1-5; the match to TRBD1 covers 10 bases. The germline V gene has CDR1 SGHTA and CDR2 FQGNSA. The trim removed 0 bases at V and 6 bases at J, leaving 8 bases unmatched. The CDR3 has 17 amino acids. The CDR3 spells CASSLALSGTGVQPQHF. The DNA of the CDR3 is TGTGCCAGCAGCTTAGCGCTGTCCGGGACAGGGGTTCAGCCCCAGCATTTT.

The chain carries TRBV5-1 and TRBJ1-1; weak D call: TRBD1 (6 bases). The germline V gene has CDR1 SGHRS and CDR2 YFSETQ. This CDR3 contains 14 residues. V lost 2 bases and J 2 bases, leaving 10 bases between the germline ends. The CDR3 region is CASSFSTGNTEAFF. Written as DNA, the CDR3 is TGCGCCAGCAGCTTCTCGACAGGAAACACTGAAGCTTTCTTT.

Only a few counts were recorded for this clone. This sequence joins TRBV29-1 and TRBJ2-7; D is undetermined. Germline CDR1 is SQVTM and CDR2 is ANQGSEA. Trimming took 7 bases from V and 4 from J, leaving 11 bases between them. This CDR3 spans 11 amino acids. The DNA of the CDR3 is TGCAGCGCCCGCGCCGGGTACGAGCAGTACTTC. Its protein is CSARAGYEQYF.

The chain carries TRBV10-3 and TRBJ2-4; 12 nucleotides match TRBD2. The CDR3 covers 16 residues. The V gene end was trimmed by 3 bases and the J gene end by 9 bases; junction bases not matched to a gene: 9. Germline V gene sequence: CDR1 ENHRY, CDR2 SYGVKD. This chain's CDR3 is CAISESLAGGPGIQYF. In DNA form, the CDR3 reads TGTGCCATCAGTGAAAGCCTAGCGGGGGGGCCGGGCATTCAGTACTTC.